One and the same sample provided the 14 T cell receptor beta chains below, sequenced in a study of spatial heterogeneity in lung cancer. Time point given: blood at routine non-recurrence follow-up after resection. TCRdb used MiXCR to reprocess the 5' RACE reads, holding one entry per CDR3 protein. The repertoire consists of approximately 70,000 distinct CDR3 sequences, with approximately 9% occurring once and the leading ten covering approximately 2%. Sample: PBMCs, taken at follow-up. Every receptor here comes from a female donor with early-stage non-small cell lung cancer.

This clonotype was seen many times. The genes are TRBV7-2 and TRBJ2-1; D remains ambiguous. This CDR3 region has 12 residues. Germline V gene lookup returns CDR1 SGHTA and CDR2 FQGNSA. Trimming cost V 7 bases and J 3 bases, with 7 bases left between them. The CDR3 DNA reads TGTGCCAGCAACCAAGACTACAATGAGCAGTTCTTC. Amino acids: CASNQDYNEQFF.

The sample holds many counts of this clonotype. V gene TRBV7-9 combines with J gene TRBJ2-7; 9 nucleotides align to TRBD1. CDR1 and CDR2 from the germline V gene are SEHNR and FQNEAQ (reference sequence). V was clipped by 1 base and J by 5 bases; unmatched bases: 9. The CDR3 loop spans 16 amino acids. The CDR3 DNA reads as TGTGCCAGCAGCTTAGTACCCGGGACAGGGATCCACGAGCAGTACTTC. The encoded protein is CASSLVPGTGIHEQYF.

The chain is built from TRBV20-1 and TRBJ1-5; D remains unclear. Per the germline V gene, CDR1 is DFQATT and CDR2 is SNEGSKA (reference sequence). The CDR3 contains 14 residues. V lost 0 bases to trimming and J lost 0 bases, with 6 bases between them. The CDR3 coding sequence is TGCAGTGCTAGAGAGTGGAATAGCAATCAGCCCCAGCATTTT. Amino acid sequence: CSAREWNSNQPQHF.

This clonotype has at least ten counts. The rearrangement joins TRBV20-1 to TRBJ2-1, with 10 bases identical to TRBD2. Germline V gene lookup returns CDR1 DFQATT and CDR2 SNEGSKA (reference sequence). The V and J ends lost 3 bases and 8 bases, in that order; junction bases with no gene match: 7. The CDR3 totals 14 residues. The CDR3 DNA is TGCAGTGCTAGCGCTCTAGCGGGAGTCTATGAGCAGTTCTTC. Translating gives CSASALAGVYEQFF.

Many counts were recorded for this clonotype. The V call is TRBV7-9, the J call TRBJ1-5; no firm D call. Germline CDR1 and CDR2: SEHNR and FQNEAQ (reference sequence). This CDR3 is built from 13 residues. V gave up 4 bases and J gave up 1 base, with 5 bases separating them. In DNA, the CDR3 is TGTGCCAGCAGCTCCCGGAGCAATCAGCCCCAGCATTTT. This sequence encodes CASSSRSNQPQHF.

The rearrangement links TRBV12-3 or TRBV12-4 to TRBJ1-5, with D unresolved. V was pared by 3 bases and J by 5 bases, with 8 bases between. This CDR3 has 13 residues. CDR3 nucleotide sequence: TGTGCCAGCAGTTTGGGCGAGGATCAGCCCCAGCATTTT. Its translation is CASSLGEDQPQHF.

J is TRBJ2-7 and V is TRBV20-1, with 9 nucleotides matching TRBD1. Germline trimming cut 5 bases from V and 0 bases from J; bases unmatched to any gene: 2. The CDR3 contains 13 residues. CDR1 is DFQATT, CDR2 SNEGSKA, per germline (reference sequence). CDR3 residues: CSAGTGNSYEQYF. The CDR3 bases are TGCAGTGCTGGGACAGGGAACTCCTACGAGCAGTACTTC.

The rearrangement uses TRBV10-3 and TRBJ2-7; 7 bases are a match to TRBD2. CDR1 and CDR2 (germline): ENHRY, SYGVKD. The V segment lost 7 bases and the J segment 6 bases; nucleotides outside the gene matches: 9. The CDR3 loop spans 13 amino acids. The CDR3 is CAITSREASEQYF. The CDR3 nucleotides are TGTGCCATCACTTCCCGGGAGGCCAGCGAGCAGTACTTC.

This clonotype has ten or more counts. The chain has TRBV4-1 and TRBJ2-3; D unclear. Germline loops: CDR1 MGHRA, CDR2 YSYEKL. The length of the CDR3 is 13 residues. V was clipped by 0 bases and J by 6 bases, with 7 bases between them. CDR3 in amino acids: CASSQEVPDTQYF. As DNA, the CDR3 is TGCGCCAGCAGCCAAGAGGTCCCGGATACGCAGTATTTT.

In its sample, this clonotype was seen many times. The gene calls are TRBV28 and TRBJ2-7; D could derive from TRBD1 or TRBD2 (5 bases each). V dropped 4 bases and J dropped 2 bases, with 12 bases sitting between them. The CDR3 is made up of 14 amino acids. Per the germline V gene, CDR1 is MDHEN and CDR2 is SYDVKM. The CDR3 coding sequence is TGTGCCAGCAGTTCCCGGGACGGAGCCTACGAGCAGTACTTC. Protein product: CASSSRDGAYEQYF.

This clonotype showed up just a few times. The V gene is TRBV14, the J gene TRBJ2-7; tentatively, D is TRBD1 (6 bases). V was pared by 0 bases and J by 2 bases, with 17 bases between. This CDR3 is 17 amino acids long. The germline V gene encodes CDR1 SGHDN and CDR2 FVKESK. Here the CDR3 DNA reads TGTGCCAGCAGCCAAGATGACAGGCGAAAGCCTACCTACGAGCAGTACTTC. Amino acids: CASSQDDRRKPTYEQYF.

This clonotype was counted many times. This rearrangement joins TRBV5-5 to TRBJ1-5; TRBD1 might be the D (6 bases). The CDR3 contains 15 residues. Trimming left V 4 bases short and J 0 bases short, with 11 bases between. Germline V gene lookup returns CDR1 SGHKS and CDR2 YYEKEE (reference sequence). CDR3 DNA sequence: TGTGCCAGCAGCCCCGGACAGAATAGCAATCAGCCCCAGCATTTT. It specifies CASSPGQNSNQPQHF.

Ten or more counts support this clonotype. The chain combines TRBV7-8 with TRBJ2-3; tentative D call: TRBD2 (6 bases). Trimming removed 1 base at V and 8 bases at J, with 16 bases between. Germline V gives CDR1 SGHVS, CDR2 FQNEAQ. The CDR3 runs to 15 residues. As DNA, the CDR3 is TGTGCCAGCAGCTTAGGCGTGCGGGGAGTGGGTACGCAGTATTTT. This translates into CASSLGVRGVGTQYF. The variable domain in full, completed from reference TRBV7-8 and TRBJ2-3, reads GAGVSQSPRYKVAKRGQDVALRCDPISGHVSLFWYQQALGQGPEFLTYFQNEAQLDKSGLPSDRFFAERPEGSVSTLKIQRTQQEDSAVYLCASSLGVRGVGTQYFGPGTRLTVL.

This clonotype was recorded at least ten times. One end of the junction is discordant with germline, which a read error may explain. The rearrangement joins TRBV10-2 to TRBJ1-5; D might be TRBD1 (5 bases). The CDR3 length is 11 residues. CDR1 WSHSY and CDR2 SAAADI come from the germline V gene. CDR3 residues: CASGNPGPTAF. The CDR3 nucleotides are TGCGCCAGCGGCAATCCGGGACCCACGGCCTTT.